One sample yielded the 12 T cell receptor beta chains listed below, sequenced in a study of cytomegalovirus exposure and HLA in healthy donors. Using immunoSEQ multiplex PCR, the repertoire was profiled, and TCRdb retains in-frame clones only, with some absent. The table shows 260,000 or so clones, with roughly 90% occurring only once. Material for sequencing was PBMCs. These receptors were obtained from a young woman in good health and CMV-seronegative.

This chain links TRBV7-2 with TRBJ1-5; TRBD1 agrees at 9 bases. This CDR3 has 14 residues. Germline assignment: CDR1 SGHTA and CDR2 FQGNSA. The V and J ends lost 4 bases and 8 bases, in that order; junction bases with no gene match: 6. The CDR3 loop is CASSYGQGPEPQHF. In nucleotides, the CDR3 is TGTGCCAGCAGCTATGGACAGGGGCCTGAGCCCCAGCATTTT.

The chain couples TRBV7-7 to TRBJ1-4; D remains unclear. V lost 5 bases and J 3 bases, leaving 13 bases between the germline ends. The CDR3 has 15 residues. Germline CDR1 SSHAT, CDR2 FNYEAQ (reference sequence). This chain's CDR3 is CASSPSAGSNEKLFF. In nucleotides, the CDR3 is TGTGCCAGCAGCCCCAGTGCCGGGTCTAATGAAAAACTGTTTTTT.

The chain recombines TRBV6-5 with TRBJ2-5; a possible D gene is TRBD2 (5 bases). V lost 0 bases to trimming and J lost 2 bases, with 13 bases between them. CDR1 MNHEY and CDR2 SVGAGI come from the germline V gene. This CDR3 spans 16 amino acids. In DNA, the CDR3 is TGTGCCAGCAGTTACTCATGGCTAGCCGCACAAGAGACCCAGTACTTC. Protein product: CASSYSWLAAQETQYF.

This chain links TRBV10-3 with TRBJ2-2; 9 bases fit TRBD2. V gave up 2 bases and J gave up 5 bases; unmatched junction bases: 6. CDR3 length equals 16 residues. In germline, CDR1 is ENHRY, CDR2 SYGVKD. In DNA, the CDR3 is TGTGCCATCAGTGAGGGTAGCGGGAGAAATACCGGGGAGCTGTTTTTT. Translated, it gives CAISEGSGRNTGELFF.

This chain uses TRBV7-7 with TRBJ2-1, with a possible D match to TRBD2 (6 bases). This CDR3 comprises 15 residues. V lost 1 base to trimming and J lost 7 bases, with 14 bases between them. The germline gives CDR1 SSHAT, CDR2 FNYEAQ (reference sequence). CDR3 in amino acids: CASSLDSGQGNEQFF. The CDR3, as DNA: TGTGCCAGCAGCTTAGATAGCGGACAAGGGAATGAGCAGTTCTTC.

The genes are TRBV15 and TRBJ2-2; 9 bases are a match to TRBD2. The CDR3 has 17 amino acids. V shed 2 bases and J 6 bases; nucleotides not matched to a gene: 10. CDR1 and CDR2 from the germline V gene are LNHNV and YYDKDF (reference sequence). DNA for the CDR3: TGTGCCACCAGCAGACTGCCTCGGCGGGAGGGCCCCGGGGAGCTGTTTTTT. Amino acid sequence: CATSRLPRREGPGELFF. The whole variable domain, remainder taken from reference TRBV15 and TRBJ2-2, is DAMVIQNPRYQVTQFGKPVTLSCSQTLNHNVMYWYQQKSSQAPKLLFHYYDKDFNNEADTPDNFQSRRPNTSFCFLDIRSPGLGDTAMYLCATSRLPRREGPGELFFGEGSRLTVL.

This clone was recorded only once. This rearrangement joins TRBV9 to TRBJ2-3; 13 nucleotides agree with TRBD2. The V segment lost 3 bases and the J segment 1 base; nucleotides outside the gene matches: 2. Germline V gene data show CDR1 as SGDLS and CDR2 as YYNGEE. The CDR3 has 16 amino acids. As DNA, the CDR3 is TGTGCCAGCAGCGCCGGGACTAGCGGGGGCACAGATACGCAGTATTTT. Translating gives CASSAGTSGGTDTQYF.

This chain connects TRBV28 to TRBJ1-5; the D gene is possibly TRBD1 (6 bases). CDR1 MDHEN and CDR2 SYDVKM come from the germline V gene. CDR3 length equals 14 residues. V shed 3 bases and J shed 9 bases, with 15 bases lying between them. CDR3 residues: CASSLQGQFWPQHF. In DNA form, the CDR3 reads TGTGCCAGCAGTTTGCAGGGACAATTTTGGCCCCAGCATTTT.

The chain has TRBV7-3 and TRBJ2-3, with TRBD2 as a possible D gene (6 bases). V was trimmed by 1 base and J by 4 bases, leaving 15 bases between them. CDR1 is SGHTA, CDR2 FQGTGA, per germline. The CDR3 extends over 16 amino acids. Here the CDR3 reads CASSLNIGGVSDTQYF. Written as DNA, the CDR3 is TGTGCCAGCAGCTTAAATATTGGAGGGGTTTCAGATACGCAGTATTTT.

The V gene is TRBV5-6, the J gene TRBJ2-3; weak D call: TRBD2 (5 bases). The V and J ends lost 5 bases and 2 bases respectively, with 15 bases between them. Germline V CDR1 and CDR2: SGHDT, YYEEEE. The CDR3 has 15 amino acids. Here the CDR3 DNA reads TGTGCCAGCAGACCGGCGGTGCGGGTCACAGATACGCAGTATTTT. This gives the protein CASRPAVRVTDTQYF. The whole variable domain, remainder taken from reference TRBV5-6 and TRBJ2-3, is DAGVTQSPTHLIKTRGQQVTLRCSPKSGHDTVSWYQQALGQGPQFIFQYYEEEERQRGNFPDRFSGHQFPNYSSELNVNALLLGDSALYLCASRPAVRVTDTQYFGPGTRLTVL.

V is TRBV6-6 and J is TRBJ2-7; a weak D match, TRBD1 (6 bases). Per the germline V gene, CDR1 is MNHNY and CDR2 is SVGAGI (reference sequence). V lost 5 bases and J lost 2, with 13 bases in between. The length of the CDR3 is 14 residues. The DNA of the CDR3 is TGTGCCAGCAGTATAACAGGGTGGACCTACGAGCAGTACTTC. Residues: CASSITGWTYEQYF.

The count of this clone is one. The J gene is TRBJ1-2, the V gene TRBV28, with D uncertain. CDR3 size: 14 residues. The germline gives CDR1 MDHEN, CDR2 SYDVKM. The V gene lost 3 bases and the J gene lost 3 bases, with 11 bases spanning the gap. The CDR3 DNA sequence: TGTGCCAGCAGTTTCGGGGTTATACACTATGGCTACACCTTC. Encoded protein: CASSFGVIHYGYTF.